The sequence of this T cell receptor beta chain was determined in a study of CD8+ T cells in alopecia areata. Per germline, CDR1 SGHRS and CDR2 YFSETQ. The CDR3 has 15 amino acids. With 0 bases removed from V and 7 bases from J, the gap between germline ends came to 14 bases. This clone was seen many times. Reverse transcribed after extraction, RNA yielded cDNA as the sequencing template. Repertoires were generated with immunoSEQ multiplex PCR, while TCRdb's copy carries only in-frame clones and drops some. Among fewer than 250,000 clones, 57% were seen once, and the ten largest hold just over 0.45%. Individuals with alopecia areata gave both lesional scalp punch biopsies and peripheral blood for collection.

Source: CD4+ T cells sorted from blood, taken at week 0. The V gene is TRBV5-1, the J gene TRBJ2-1, with D maybe TRBD2 (7 bases). This TCR came from a human donor with alopecia areata. The CDR3 sequence is CASSLDGGPGNEQFF. The CDR3, as DNA: TGCGCCAGCAGCTTGGACGGGGGGCCAGGTAATGAGCAGTTCTTC.